One and the same sample provided the 21 T cell receptor beta chains below, sequenced in a study of CD8 T cells in Susac syndrome (dated by TCRdb to 2018 to 2020). The method was the immunoSEQ multiplex PCR assay. RNA was extracted using the RNeasy kit, and about 0.45 to 1 microgram was reverse transcribed with random hexamers. Clones were called with MiXCR by TCRdb after fastp trimmed the public reads at Q25, and only in-frame beta chains were retained. A single entry per CDR3 protein holds the most common genes and DNA from its merged rows. This sample gives just over 300,000 distinct CDR3 sequences in total; 90% to 95% of them show up just once. The ten top clones hold about 0.07% of the sample. The sample comprised CD4+ T cells from PBMCs. The receptors come from a human donor with multiple sclerosis.

The genes are TRBV12-3 or TRBV12-4 and TRBJ1-1, with D unclear. This CDR3 is 13 amino acids long. The V end was cut by 2 bases, the J end by 8 bases, with 12 bases between. This CDR3 is CASSLFRVKEAFF. CDR3 nucleotide sequence: TGTGCCAGCAGTTTATTCCGGGTGAAAGAAGCTTTCTTT.

CDR3 DNA sequence: TGCGCCAGCAGCTCCTCGCCGGGACAGATAAATGAAAAACTGTTTTTT. As protein: CASSSSPGQINEKLFF. This chain uses TRBV5-1 with TRBJ1-4; 7 bases fit TRBD1. This CDR3 spans 16 amino acids. CDR1 and CDR2 (germline): SGHRS, YFSETQ. J lost 5 bases, V lost 3 bases, and 10 bases had no gene match.

V usage is TRBV11-1 and J usage is TRBJ2-7; the match to TRBD2 covers 7 bases. The CDR3 length is 13 residues. J was trimmed by 6 bases and V by 1 base; bases with no gene match: 3. Germline V gene sequence: CDR1 SGHAT, CDR2 FQDESV (reference sequence). The CDR3 DNA sequence: TGTGCCAGCAGCTTAGTAACGGGGGGCGAGCAGTACTTC. The encoded protein is CASSLVTGGEQYF.

This sequence joins TRBV23-1 and TRBJ1-5; D not certain. TRBV23-1 carries the ORF label, with uncertain function. CDR3 length: 11 residues. The germline V and J ends were trimmed by 6 bases and 9 bases, with 9 bases remaining between them. The CDR3 here is CASRPRRPQHF. For the CDR3, the DNA is TGCGCCAGCAGACCCAGGAGGCCCCAGCATTTT.

The chain employs TRBV5-4 and TRBJ2-5; D unresolved. V was pared by 0 bases and J by 3 bases, with 3 bases between. Per germline, CDR1 SGHNT and CDR2 YYREEE (reference sequence). The CDR3 extends over 12 amino acids. CDR3 DNA: TGTGCCAGCAGCTTGGGGGAAGAGACCCAGTACTTC. It codes for CASSLGEETQYF.

The chain combines TRBV5-1 with TRBJ1-1; a possible D gene is TRBD1 (6 bases). The V end was cut by 4 bases, the J end by 4 bases, with 17 bases between. This CDR3 has 15 amino acids. Looked up from germline, CDR1 is SGHRS and CDR2 is YFSETQ. The CDR3 loop reads CASSQTGGGGTEAFF. The CDR3 DNA reads TGCGCCAGCAGCCAAACAGGAGGGGGAGGCACTGAAGCTTTCTTT.

The rearrangement uses TRBV11-3 and TRBJ2-1, with unresolved D. Germline CDR1 SGHNT, CDR2 YENEEA. CDR3 length: 13 residues. V lost 2 bases to trimming and J lost 4 bases, with 6 bases between them. The CDR3 coding sequence is TGTGCCAGCAGCTTAAATCAGTACAATGAGCAGTTCTTC. Its protein is CASSLNQYNEQFF.

The V gene is TRBV5-1, the J gene TRBJ2-6, with D unresolved. The V gene's germline CDR1 is SGHRS and CDR2 YFSETQ. This CDR3 is built from 14 residues. The germline V and J ends were trimmed by 0 bases and 1 base, with 2 bases remaining between them. DNA of the CDR3: TGCGCCAGCAGCTTGGAATCTGGGGCCAACGTCCTGACTTTC. Protein product: CASSLESGANVLTF.

The chain is built from TRBV2 and TRBJ2-7; D gene uncertain. The CDR3 is 14 amino acids. V shed 6 bases and J shed 7 bases, with 19 bases lying between them. Germline loops: CDR1 SNHLY, CDR2 FYNNEI. CDR3 sequence: CASSADRNRVEQYF. CDR3 DNA sequence: TGTGCCAGCAGCGCCGACCGGAATCGGGTGGAGCAGTACTTC.

The rearrangement links TRBV27 to TRBJ1-5, with D perhaps TRBD1 (6 bases). The length of the CDR3 is 15 residues. Germline V gene lookup returns CDR1 MNHEY and CDR2 SMNVEV (reference sequence). Between the trimmed V and J ends, which lost 6 bases and 0 bases, there was a span of 12 bases. CDR3 sequence (DNA): TGTGCCAGCAGCCGACAGGCTTATAGCAATCAGCCCCAGCATTTT. Translation gives CASSRQAYSNQPQHF.

This clonotype occurred a few times. The genes are TRBV6-1 and TRBJ1-6; 11 bases match TRBD1. This CDR3 is 16 amino acids long. Looked up from germline, CDR1 is MNHNS and CDR2 is SASEGT. CDR3 residues: CATERTGGILRSPLHF. The CDR3 region has the DNA TGTGCAACAGAAAGGACAGGGGGCATTCTAAGATCACCCCTCCACTTT.

This chain connects TRBV7-6 to TRBJ2-3; 7 bases are a match to TRBD2. The germline gives CDR1 SGHVS, CDR2 FNYEAQ. The CDR3 spans 15 residues. V lost 4 bases to trimming and J lost 0 bases; unmatched junction nucleotides: 4. CDR3 residues: CASSSSGISTDTQYF. CDR3 sequence (DNA): TGTGCCAGCAGCTCGAGCGGGATAAGCACAGATACGCAGTATTTT.

The rearrangement uses TRBV7-6 and TRBJ2-5, with 8 positions matching TRBD1. This CDR3 has 14 residues. Germline assignment: CDR1 SGHVS and CDR2 FNYEAQ. Trimming at V came to 5 bases and at J to 6 bases, leaving 8 bases not matched to a gene. Here the CDR3 DNA reads TGTGCCAGCAGCATTGGACAGGGTACACAGACCCAGTACTTC. It is translated as CASSIGQGTQTQYF.

V gene TRBV30 combines with J gene TRBJ1-1; D is uncertain. The CDR3 has 12 residues. V was clipped by 1 base and J by 6 bases, with 9 bases between them. Germline values: CDR1 GTSNPN, CDR2 SVGIG (reference sequence). This CDR3 is CAWSGFSAEAFF. For the CDR3, the DNA is TGTGCCTGGAGTGGGTTTTCGGCTGAAGCTTTCTTT.

The chain links TRBV24-1 to TRBJ2-1, with D maybe TRBD1 (6 bases). Germline V lookup: CDR1 KGHDR, CDR2 SFDVKD. This CDR3 has 15 residues. The V gene lost 1 base and the J gene lost 4 bases, with 10 bases spanning the gap. CDR3 DNA: TGTGCCACCAGTGATTTCAGGGGTGGGTACAATGAGCAGTTCTTC. The encoded protein is CATSDFRGGYNEQFF.

This sequence joins TRBV7-9 and TRBJ1-1; maybe TRBD1 (5 bases). V dropped 5 bases and J dropped 1 base, with 11 bases sitting between them. There are 14 residues in the CDR3. The germline V gene has CDR1 SEHNR and CDR2 FQNEAQ (reference sequence). The DNA of the CDR3 is TGTGCCAGCAGCCTCAGTCAGGGGAACACTGAAGCTTTCTTT. Translation: CASSLSQGNTEAFF.

Written as DNA, the CDR3 is TGTGCCAGCAGCTCGCCGGGACAGGCGCCCAATGAGCAGTTCTTC. Translation gives CASSSPGQAPNEQFF. The V call is TRBV7-2, the J call TRBJ2-1; 8 bases line up with TRBD1. From germline, CDR1 is SGHTA and CDR2 FQGNSA. Losses at the gene ends were 4 bases for V and 6 bases for J; bases not matched to a gene: 8. CDR3 size: 15 residues.

The chain employs TRBV10-1 and TRBJ1-1, with D perhaps TRBD1 (5 bases). Germline CDR1 reads WNHNN; CDR2 reads SYGVQD (reference sequence). Deletions cut 9 bases from V and 3 bases from J, with 11 bases between. This CDR3 region has 12 residues. The CDR3 sequence: CARTASDTEAFF. Here the CDR3 DNA reads TGCGCCAGGACAGCGAGCGACACTGAAGCTTTCTTT.

The CDR3 region has the DNA TGTGCCAGCTCACCGCGACTAGCCTTAGATACGCAGTATTTT. Its translation is CASSPRLALDTQYF. The rearrangement uses TRBV18 and TRBJ2-3; 7 bases line up with TRBD2. The CDR3 length is 14 residues. Germline CDR1 and CDR2: KGHSH and LQKENI. V was clipped by 3 bases and J by 5 bases; unmatched bases: 5.

The chain links TRBV16 to TRBJ2-7, with TRBD1 matching 9 bases. V trimming: 2 bases; J trimming: 3 bases; junction bases outside the gene matches: 2. Germline V gives CDR1 KGHSY, CDR2 FQNENV. The CDR3 runs 14 residues. This chain's CDR3 is CASSQGTGYYEQYF. CDR3 sequence (DNA): TGTGCCAGCAGCCAAGGGACAGGGTACTACGAGCAGTACTTC.

This chain connects TRBV20-1 to TRBJ2-5, with 7 bases fitting TRBD2. There are 14 residues in the CDR3. With V trimmed by 1 base and J by 2 bases, 4 bases remained unmatched. The germline V gene encodes CDR1 DFQATT and CDR2 SNEGSKA (reference sequence). The CDR3 reads CSARGEGQQETQYF. CDR3 coding DNA: TGCAGTGCTAGAGGGGAGGGGCAACAAGAGACCCAGTACTTC.